A selection of T cell receptor beta chains follows, all from one sample in a study of Ad26.COV2.S vaccination and SARS-CoV-2 variants. The table came from immunoSEQ multiplex PCR; TCRdb's copy has only in-frame clones and leaves some out. The table includes 510,000 or so clones, roughly 85% detected once. Sequencing was performed on peripheral blood, taken in a trial of Ad26.COV2.S vaccine versus placebo. The origin of the receptors is a person between 18 and 59 years old who received the Ad26.COV2.S COVID-19 vaccine or a placebo. Both conserved end residues are part of each CDR3. The D gene is left open where the match is weak. Clone size is given for some rows only: seen once, a few or many times, or a class if the clone is expanded.

V,length,D,size,J,CDR3,DNA
TRBV28,14,-,-,TRBJ1-1,CASSLWGVGTEAFF,TGTGCCAGCAGTTTATGGGGGGTAGGCACTGAAGCTTTCTTT
TRBV29-1,13,-,-,TRBJ2-3,CSVGLPVEGSQYF,TGCAGCGTCGGACTCCCGGTAGAGGGTTCGCAGTATTTT
TRBV28,16,TRBD1,-,TRBJ1-1,CASSLVRQGTNTEAFF,TGTGCCAGCAGTTTGGTTCGACAGGGGACGAACACTGAAGCTTTCTTT
TRBV2,14,-,once,TRBJ2-7,CASSNGQIPHEQYF,TGTGCCAGCAGCAATGGACAGATCCCCCACGAGCAGTACTTC
TRBV7-9,15,TRBD1,-,TRBJ2-7,CASSHTGGIRYEQYF,TGTGCCAGCAGCCACACAGGGGGCATTCGGTACGAGCAGTACTTC
TRBV4-2,16,-,-,TRBJ1-5,CASSQDIQGTNQPQHF,TGTGCCAGCAGCCAAGATATCCAGGGAACGAATCAGCCCCAGCATTTT
TRBV3-1/TRBV3-2,13,-,-,TRBJ1-3,CASSHSSGNTIYF,TGTGCCAGCAGCCATTCCTCTGGAAACACCATATATTTT
TRBV7-9,19,TRBD2,-,TRBJ2-1,CASSPEGGLAGALYNEQFF,TGTGCCAGCAGCCCCGAAGGTGGCCTAGCGGGAGCCCTTTACAATGAGCAGTTCTTC
TRBV10-3,13,-,-,TRBJ2-3,CAISDLSVGTQYF,TGTGCCATCAGTGATTTAAGCGTGGGTACGCAGTATTTT
TRBV4-1,15,TRBD2,-,TRBJ2-5,CASSQNGLAQETQYF,TGCGCCAGCAGCCAAAATGGACTAGCTCAAGAGACCCAGTACTTC
TRBV27,11,-,-,TRBJ1-2,CASSQGYGYTF,TGTGCCAGCAGTCAAGGGTATGGCTACACCTTC
TRBV6-2/TRBV6-3,13,-,-,TRBJ2-1,CASSYSSYNEQFF,TGTGCCAGCAGTTACTCGAGCTACAATGAGCAGTTCTTC
TRBV24-1,12,-,-,TRBJ1-1,CATSGLNSEAFF,TGTGCCACCAGTGGGCTTAACTCTGAAGCTTTCTTT
TRBV28,13,TRBD1,-,TRBJ1-3,CASNYRGRNTIYF,TGTGCCAGCAACTACAGGGGGCGAAACACCATATATTTT
TRBV5-6,16,-,-,TRBJ1-1,CASSLVTGRGNYEAFF,TGTGCCAGCAGCTTGGTAACAGGGCGTGGGAACTATGAAGCTTTCTTT
TRBV29-1,14,TRBD2,-,TRBJ2-3,CSVELPGGPDTQYF,TGCAGCGTTGAGCTACCGGGGGGGCCAGATACGCAGTATTTT
TRBV4-1,21,TRBD2,-,TRBJ2-7,CASSQVWGTGVGASGTYEQYF,TGCGCCAGCAGCCAAGTTTGGGGTACCGGCGTAGGTGCTAGCGGGACCTACGAGCAGTACTTC
TRBV27,14,-,-,TRBJ1-3,CASSSIGVGNTIYF,TGTGCCAGCAGCTCAATAGGGGTCGGAAACACCATATATTTT
TRBV7-8,14,-,-,TRBJ1-1,CASSLGRGIAEAFF,TGTGCCAGCAGCCTGGGACGGGGGATTGCTGAAGCTTTCTTT
TRBV2,18,TRBD1,once,TRBJ2-6,CASRETGTGGSGANVLTF,TGTGCCAGCAGGGAAACCGGGACAGGGGGCTCTGGGGCCAACGTCCTGACTTTC